This T cell receptor beta chain comes out of a study of shared clonotypes between healthy human individuals. A remark on this clone: The antigen is unknown.

Overall study findings and caveats: Represented diversity (both genetic and exposure-history) was limited by the small number of donors. Shared clonotypes: roughly 4.7% naive CD4, 3.5% to 4% naive CD8, 2.3% memory CD4, roughly 0.4% memory CD8. Against clonotypes common to all four donors, non-shared ones had lower generation probabilities.

Here immunoSEQ multiplex PCR was the method, and the copy in TCRdb shows in-frame clones only, minus some. The table has under 600,000 clones, approximately 97% seen once. The V end was cut by 3 bases, the J end by 6 bases, with 3 bases between. The CDR3 is 11 residues long. Germline CDR1 reads LNHDA; CDR2 reads SQIVND (reference sequence). The chain employs TRBV19 and TRBJ1-5; D not resolved. The receptor was derived from a woman in her 30s in good health. Sequenced material: naive CD4+ T cells sorted from blood. Specified subset: CD45RA+ positively selected. The CDR3 region is CASSIGQPQHF. In DNA form, the CDR3 reads TGTGCCAGTAGTATTGGTCAGCCCCAGCATTTT. Filled out from reference TRBV19 and TRBJ1-5, the complete variable domain reads DGGITQSPKYLFRKEGQNVTLSCEQNLNHDAMYWYRQDPGQGLRLIYYSQIVNDFQKGDIAEGYSVSREKKESFPLTVTSAQKNPTAFYLCASSIGQPQHFGDGTRLSIL.